This T cell receptor (beta chain) stems from a study of control samples from healthy donors and cancer patients. Only in-frame clones appear in the TCRdb table, and some are missing; sequencing was by immunoSEQ multiplex PCR. The profile shows about 160,000 clones, 80% to 95% of them singletons. CDR3 length: 17 residues. Trimming removed 0 bases from V and 4 bases from J; junction bases left unmatched: 7. From germline, CDR1 is SGHRS and CDR2 YFSETQ. This clonotype originated in a woman in her 30s in good health. Material for sequencing was blood. The rearrangement uses TRBV5-1 and TRBJ1-6; TRBD1 aligns across 7 bases. The DNA of the CDR3 is TGCGCCAGCAGCTTGGCCCTCCGGACAGGTTATAATTCACCCCTCCACTTT. It yields the protein CASSLALRTGYNSPLHF.